These 18 T cell receptor beta chains came from one sample sequenced in a study of cytomegalovirus exposure and HLA in healthy donors. Vbeta (60) and Jbeta (13) primers were used in the PCR. Clones were sequenced by immunoSEQ multiplex PCR, and TCRdb holds only the in-frame ones, with some missing. The sample carries more than 150,000 clones, around 85% recorded once. The sample comprised PBMCs. The receptor source for this set is a middle-aged man in good health and CMV-seropositive.

This clone was picked up a small number of times. The V gene is TRBV28, the J gene TRBJ2-2; D call uncertain. Germline CDR1 reads MDHEN; CDR2 reads SYDVKM. V lost 5 bases and J lost 5, with 6 bases in between. The CDR3 has 12 amino acids. CDR3 bases: TGTGCCAGCAGTCCTCGGACCGGGGAGCTGTTTTTT. It is translated as CASSPRTGELFF.

This clone was counted a single time. V and J are TRBV30 and TRBJ2-3; D unresolved. Deletions cut 4 bases from V and 6 bases from J, with 8 bases between. Germline CDR1 and CDR2: GTSNPN and SVGIG (reference sequence). The CDR3 sequence is 11 residues long. The DNA for the CDR3 is TGTGCCTGGAATCGTCCCGATACGCAGTATTTT. Its protein product is CAWNRPDTQYF.

The rearrangement uses TRBV28 and TRBJ1-2; 8 positions match TRBD1. The CDR3 loop spans 14 amino acids. V dropped 1 base and J dropped 2; count of bases not matched to a gene: 0. The germline CDR1 and CDR2 sequences are MDHEN and SYDVKM. This CDR3 reads CASSLSGGNYGYTF. The CDR3 DNA sequence: TGTGCCAGCAGTTTATCAGGGGGCAACTATGGCTACACCTTC.

The rearrangement joins TRBV5-4 to TRBJ2-2, with D maybe TRBD2 (5 bases). Germline loops: CDR1 SGHNT, CDR2 YYREEE (reference sequence). The CDR3 runs to 17 residues. Trimming removed 0 bases at V and 5 bases at J, with 17 bases between. Here the CDR3 reads CASSLASRPRGTGELFF. CDR3 bases: TGTGCCAGCAGCTTGGCCAGCCGGCCCCGAGGGACCGGGGAGCTGTTTTTT.

The chain couples TRBV11-1 to TRBJ2-7, with 9 bases lining up with TRBD2. The CDR3 is 16 residues long. Germline V lookup: CDR1 SGHAT, CDR2 FQDESV (reference sequence). The junction had 10 bases not matched to a gene; V was cut back by 5 bases and J by 2 bases. This chain's CDR3 is CASSTVAGAFTYEQYF. The DNA of the CDR3 is TGTGCCAGCAGCACAGTAGCGGGGGCATTTACCTACGAGCAGTACTTC.

This chain joins TRBV7-9 and TRBJ2-4, with 7 positions matching TRBD2. V lost 4 bases to trimming and J lost 6 bases; unmatched junction nucleotides: 12. Germline V gene sequence: CDR1 SEHNR, CDR2 FQNEAQ (reference sequence). This CDR3 contains 16 residues. The CDR3 DNA reads as TGTGCCAGCAGCTCCCCGCAACGGGGGGAAATAAACATTCAGTACTTC. Protein sequence: CASSSPQRGEINIQYF.

The chain couples TRBV6-5 to TRBJ2-6; D call uncertain. Germline V gene sequence: CDR1 MNHEY, CDR2 SVGAGI. This CDR3 has 13 residues. V gave up 6 bases and J gave up 0 bases, with 3 bases separating them. CDR3 DNA sequence: TGTGCCAGCAGACTCTCTGGGGCCAACGTCCTGACTTTC. Its translation is CASRLSGANVLTF.

The chain uses TRBV5-1 and TRBJ2-7, with D perhaps matching TRBD2 (6 bases). The germline V and J ends were trimmed by 4 bases and 7 bases, with 27 bases remaining between them. Per germline, CDR1 SGHRS and CDR2 YFSETQ. This CDR3 has 17 residues. CDR3 in DNA: TGCGCCAGCAGCCAGCTTCCGGGACTCAAAAGAAGTGGGGAGCAGTACTTC. Translation gives CASSQLPGLKRSGEQYF. The variable domain in full, completed from reference TRBV5-1 and TRBJ2-7, reads KAGVTQTPRYLIKTRGQQVTLSCSPISGHRSVSWYQQTPGQGLQFLFEYFSETQRNKGNFPGRFSGRQFSNSRSEMNVSTLELGDSALYLCASSQLPGLKRSGEQYFGPGTRLTVT.

The V gene is TRBV9, the J gene TRBJ1-2; 8 nucleotides align to TRBD1. Per the germline V gene, CDR1 is SGDLS and CDR2 is YYNGEE. J gave up 4 bases and V 0 bases, and 5 bases lay outside the gene matches. This CDR3 is 15 amino acids long. The DNA of the CDR3 is TGTGCCAGCAGCGTAGATCAGGGGGCTCGCTATGGCTACACCTTC. Translated, it gives CASSVDQGARYGYTF.

Concerning this clone: Mismatch with germline at one junction end may stem from a read error. This rearrangement joins TRBV19 to TRBJ1-5; TRBD1 aligns across 11 bases. The CDR3 covers 17 residues. Looked up from germline, CDR1 is LNHDA and CDR2 is SQIVND (reference sequence). CDR3 nucleotide sequence: TGTGCCAGTAGTATATTATGGCGGACAGGGGGCAATCGGCCCCAGCATTTT. The encoded protein is CASSILWRTGGNRPQHF.

This clone was observed a few times. This chain links TRBV11-1 with TRBJ2-1, with D possibly being TRBD2 (6 bases). Germline loops: CDR1 SGHAT, CDR2 FQDESV (reference sequence). V dropped 3 bases and J dropped 9 bases, with 18 bases sitting between them. The CDR3 length is 15 residues. The CDR3 DNA follows: TGTGCCAGCAGCTTGCAACCCGGGAGCAACGGTGAGCAGTTCTTC. This translates into CASSLQPGSNGEQFF.

The chain has TRBV27 and TRBJ1-5; D call uncertain. The CDR3 length is 14 residues. V was pared by 3 bases and J by 2 bases, with 8 bases between. Germline V gene lookup returns CDR1 MNHEY and CDR2 SMNVEV (reference sequence). The CDR3 loop is CASSFSQGNQPQHF. The CDR3 DNA is TGTGCCAGCAGTTTCTCTCAGGGCAATCAGCCCCAGCATTTT.

V gene TRBV19 combines with J gene TRBJ2-1; TRBD2 matches at 14 bases. Trimming at V came to 8 bases and at J to 4 bases, leaving 7 bases not matched to a gene. This CDR3 contains 16 residues. Germline V gene lookup returns CDR1 LNHDA and CDR2 SQIVND (reference sequence). CDR3: CASLTSGGASYNEQFF. CDR3 bases: TGTGCCAGTTTGACTAGCGGGGGGGCCTCGTACAATGAGCAGTTCTTC.

V and J are TRBV14 and TRBJ2-1; 7 nucleotides align to TRBD1. Germline trimming cut 1 base from V and 8 bases from J; bases unmatched to any gene: 8. This CDR3 region has 15 residues. The germline V gene encodes CDR1 SGHDN and CDR2 FVKESK. CDR3 in amino acids: CASSQVNRGRDEQFF. CDR3 DNA: TGTGCCAGCAGCCAAGTGAACAGGGGCAGGGATGAGCAGTTCTTC.

This chain connects TRBV19 to TRBJ1-2; 7 nucleotides line up with TRBD1. This CDR3 comprises 14 residues. The germline gives CDR1 LNHDA, CDR2 SQIVND (reference sequence). After removal of 2 bases from V and 6 bases from J, the junction contained 6 bases not matched to a gene. The DNA of the CDR3 is TGTGCCAGTAGTATACAAGGGGGCGAGGATGGCTACACCTTC. Its translation: CASSIQGGEDGYTF. Complete variable domain (other parts from reference TRBV19 and TRBJ1-2): DGGITQSPKYLFRKEGQNVTLSCEQNLNHDAMYWYRQDPGQGLRLIYYSQIVNDFQKGDIAEGYSVSREKKESFPLTVTSAQKNPTAFYLCASSIQGGEDGYTFGSGTRLTVV.

In this sample, this clone turned up a few times. The chain has TRBV6-5 and TRBJ1-5; 9 positions agree with TRBD1. The CDR3 runs 15 residues. J was trimmed by 7 bases and V by 6 bases; bases with no gene match: 10. CDR1 is MNHEY and CDR2 is SVGAGI in the germline V gene. In DNA, the CDR3 is TGTGCCAGCAGATTAACAGGGGGCTGGGAGCAGCCCCAGCATTTT. Its protein product is CASRLTGGWEQPQHF.

This clone has a single count. The V gene is TRBV10-3, the J gene TRBJ2-5; TRBD2 agrees at 8 bases. CDR1 is ENHRY, CDR2 SYGVKD, per germline. The V gene end was trimmed by 10 bases and the J gene end by 5 bases; junction bases not matched to a gene: 12. This CDR3 has 14 amino acids. CDR3 sequence (DNA): TGTGCCACCCAAAGTAGCGGGGAGGCGGAGACCCAGTACTTC. Translating gives CATQSSGEAETQYF.

The chain is built from TRBV5-6 and TRBJ2-3, with a weak D call TRBD2 (7 bases). CDR1 is SGHDT and CDR2 is YYEEEE in the germline V gene. The CDR3 contains 16 residues. V gave up 6 bases and J gave up 5 bases, with 22 bases separating them. This CDR3 reads CASTEGEGQWGDTQYF. The CDR3 bases are TGTGCCAGCACCGAGGGGGAGGGGCAATGGGGAGATACGCAGTATTTT.